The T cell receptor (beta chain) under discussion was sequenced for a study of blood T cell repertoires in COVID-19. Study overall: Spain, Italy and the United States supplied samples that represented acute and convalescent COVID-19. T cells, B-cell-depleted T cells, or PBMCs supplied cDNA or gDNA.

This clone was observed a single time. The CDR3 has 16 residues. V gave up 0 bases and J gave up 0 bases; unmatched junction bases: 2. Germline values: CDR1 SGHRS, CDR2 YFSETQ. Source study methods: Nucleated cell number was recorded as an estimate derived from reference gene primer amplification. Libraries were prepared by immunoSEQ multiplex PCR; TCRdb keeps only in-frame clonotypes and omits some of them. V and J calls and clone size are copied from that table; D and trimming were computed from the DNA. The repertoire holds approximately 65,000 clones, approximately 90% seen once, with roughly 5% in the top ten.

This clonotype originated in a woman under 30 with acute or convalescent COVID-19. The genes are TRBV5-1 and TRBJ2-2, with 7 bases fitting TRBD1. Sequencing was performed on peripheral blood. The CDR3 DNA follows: TGCGCCAGCAGCTTGGACCAGGGGGCGAACACCGGGGAGCTGTTTTTT. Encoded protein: CASSLDQGANTGELFF.